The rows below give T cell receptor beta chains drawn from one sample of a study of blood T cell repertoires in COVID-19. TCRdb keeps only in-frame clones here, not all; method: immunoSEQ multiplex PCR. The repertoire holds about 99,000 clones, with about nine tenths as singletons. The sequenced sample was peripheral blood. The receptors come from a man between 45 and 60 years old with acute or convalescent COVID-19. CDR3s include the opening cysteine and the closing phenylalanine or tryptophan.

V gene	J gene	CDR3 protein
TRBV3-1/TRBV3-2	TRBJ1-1	CASSSQVEAFF
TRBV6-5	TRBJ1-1	CASRSPGQGVTEAFF
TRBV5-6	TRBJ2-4	CASSLEGQGVNIQYF
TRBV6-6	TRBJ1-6	CASSQAGLDNSPLHF
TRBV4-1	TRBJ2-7	CASSQSSGSSYEQYF
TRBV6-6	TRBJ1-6	CASSRTRGNSPLHF
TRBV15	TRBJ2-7	CATSRVLAGPYEQYF
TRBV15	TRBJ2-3	CATSRFGDTQYF
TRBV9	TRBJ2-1	CASSAGTSGINEQFF
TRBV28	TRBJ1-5	CASRDTRRPQHF
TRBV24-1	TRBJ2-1	CATSDVRTSGRNEQFF
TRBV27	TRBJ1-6	CASSLVGRNSPLHF
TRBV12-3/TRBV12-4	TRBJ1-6	CASSISNSPLHF
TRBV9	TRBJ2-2	CASSVGSSLTGELFF
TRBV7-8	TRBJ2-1	CASSHPGTSGFEQFF
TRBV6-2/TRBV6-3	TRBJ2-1	CASSFSNEQFF
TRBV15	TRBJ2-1	CATSISNEQFF
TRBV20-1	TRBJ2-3	CSASTGVESDTQYF
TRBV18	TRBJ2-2	CASSQLGSNTGELFF
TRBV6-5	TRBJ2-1	CASSFINPGNEQFF
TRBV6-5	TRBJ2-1	CASSTDRAYNEQFF
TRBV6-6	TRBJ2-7	CASSLGTSGSREQYF
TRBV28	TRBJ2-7	CASRRDRGQGRAYEQYF
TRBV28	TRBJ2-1	CASSFRAGGYEQFF
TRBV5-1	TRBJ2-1	CASSLGLGQASYNEQFF
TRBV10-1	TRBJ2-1	CASSEGGLAGGRGSYNEQFF
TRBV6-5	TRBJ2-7	CATRGGTGVMDEQYF
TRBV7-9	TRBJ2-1	CASSVDRPLYNEQFF
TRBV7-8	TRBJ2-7	CASSLVGGSSYEQYF
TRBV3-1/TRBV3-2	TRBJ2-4	CASSQQTGQLAKNIQYF
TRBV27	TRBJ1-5	CASTTGDQPQHF
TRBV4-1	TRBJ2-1	CASSRSRRQSSYNEQFF
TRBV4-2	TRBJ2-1	CASSRISGGDEQFF
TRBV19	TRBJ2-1	CASTGTSGRMTLDEQFF
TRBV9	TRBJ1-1	CASSVGTRGTEAFF
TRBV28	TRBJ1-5	CASSPPPGRNQPQHF
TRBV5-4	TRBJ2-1	CASSAPGLAGAEQFF
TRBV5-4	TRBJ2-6	CASSFGTGGTGANVLTF
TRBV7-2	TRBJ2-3	CASTRGDTQYF
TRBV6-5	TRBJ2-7	CASSARVSYNYEQYF
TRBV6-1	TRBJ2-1	CASSVFRSGSSSYNEQFF
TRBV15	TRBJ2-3	CATYGAVIRDSNTDTQYF
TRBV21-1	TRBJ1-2	CAGPSRNRESGRYGYTF
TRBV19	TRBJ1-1	CASSIQGNTEAFF
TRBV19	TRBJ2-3	CAAGGSRGDTQYF
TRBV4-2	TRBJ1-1	CASSQDGEGFF
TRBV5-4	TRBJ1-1	CASSLAQKNTEAFF
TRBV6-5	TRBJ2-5	CASRWTEYQETQYF
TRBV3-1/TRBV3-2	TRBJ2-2	CASSPNRLAGVPGELFF
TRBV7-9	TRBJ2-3	CASSPGLAPSTDTQYF